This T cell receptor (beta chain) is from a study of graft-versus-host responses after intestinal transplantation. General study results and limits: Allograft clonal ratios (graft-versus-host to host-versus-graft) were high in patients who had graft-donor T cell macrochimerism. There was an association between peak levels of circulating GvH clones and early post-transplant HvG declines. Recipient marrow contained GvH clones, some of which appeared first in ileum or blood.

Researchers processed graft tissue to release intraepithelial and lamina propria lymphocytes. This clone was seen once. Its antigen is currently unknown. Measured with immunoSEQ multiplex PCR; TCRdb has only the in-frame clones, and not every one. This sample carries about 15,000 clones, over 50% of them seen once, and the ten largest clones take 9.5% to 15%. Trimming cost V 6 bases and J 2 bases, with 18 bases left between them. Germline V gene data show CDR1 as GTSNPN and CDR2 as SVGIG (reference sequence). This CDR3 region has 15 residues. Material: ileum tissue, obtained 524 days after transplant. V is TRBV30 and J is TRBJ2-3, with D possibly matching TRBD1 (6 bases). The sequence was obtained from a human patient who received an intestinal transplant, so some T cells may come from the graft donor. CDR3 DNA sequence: TGTGCCTGCCCTAATCTGAGGGGGAACACAGATACGCAGTATTTT. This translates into CACPNLRGNTDTQYF.